Described below is a single T cell receptor (beta chain) sequence and its context. As for treatment: roughly 20 received Ad26.COV2.S at low or high dose, single or two shots; about 5 received placebo; per-sample allocation not given. The samples were gathered on day 63 after the first injection of vaccine or placebo. The V gene end was trimmed by 5 bases and the J gene end by 4 bases; junction bases not matched to a gene: 13. This CDR3 has 16 amino acids. Germline V gives CDR1 PRHDT, CDR2 FYEKMQ (reference sequence). This sample was included in a study of Ad26.COV2.S vaccination and SARS-CoV-2 variants. Study-level information: Intramuscular Ad26.COV2.S at 5x10^10 or 1x10^11 viral particles.

Only in-frame clones appear in the TCRdb table, and some are missing; sequencing was by immunoSEQ multiplex PCR. The repertoire includes about 370,000 clones, approximately 89% of them detected once, and about 2% sits in the top ten. The chain carries TRBV13 and TRBJ1-2; 7 bases are a match to TRBD1. This sequence originates from a person aged 18-65 years who received the Ad26.COV2.S COVID-19 vaccine or a placebo. This specimen consisted of peripheral blood, obtained in a trial of Ad26.COV2.S vaccine versus placebo. The CDR3 here is CASSLARDSSFYGYTF. As DNA, the CDR3 is TGTGCCAGCAGCCTAGCCCGGGACAGTTCTTTCTATGGCTACACCTTC.